Presented here are 8 T cell receptor beta chains from one specimen sequenced in a study of neoadjuvant anti-PD-1 for oral cavity cancer. Method: immunoSEQ multiplex PCR; TCRdb's copy keeps in-frame clones and lacks some. This table has about 7,200 clones, 50% to 60% appearing once. Sample: tumor tissue, taken before nivolumab (anti-PD-1) treatment. These receptors were obtained from a person aged 35-79 years with oral cavity squamous cell carcinoma.

In its sample, this clone was seen a few times. The chain couples TRBV7-9 to TRBJ1-4; weak D call: TRBD1 (5 bases). V was trimmed by 5 bases and J by 8 bases, leaving 15 bases between them. In germline, CDR1 is SEHNR, CDR2 FQNEAQ (reference sequence). This CDR3 is 14 amino acids long. This chain's CDR3 is CASSVGTAGEKLFF. The CDR3 DNA is TGTGCCAGCAGCGTAGGGACCGCGGGGGAAAAACTGTTTTTT.

The chain carries TRBV28 and TRBJ2-2; D tentatively fits TRBD1 or TRBD2 (6 bases each). Trimming cost V 5 bases and J 4 bases, with 11 bases left between them. Looked up from germline, CDR1 is MDHEN and CDR2 is SYDVKM. This CDR3 has 14 amino acids. Here the CDR3 reads CASSRGRTTGELFF. CDR3 coding DNA: TGTGCCAGCAGTCGGGGGCGGACCACCGGGGAGCTGTTTTTT.

The gene calls are TRBV11-3 and TRBJ2-2; D is perhaps TRBD1 (7 bases). The V end was cut by 5 bases, the J end by 6 bases, with 16 bases between. There are 15 residues in the CDR3. Per the germline V gene, CDR1 is SGHNT and CDR2 is YENEEA. The CDR3 protein is CASSLGPRGAGELFF. DNA for the CDR3: TGTGCCAGCAGCCTAGGGCCCAGGGGGGCCGGGGAGCTGTTTTTT.

The chain links TRBV5-6 to TRBJ2-7, with D perhaps TRBD2 (7 bases). CDR1 SGHDT and CDR2 YYEEEE come from the germline V gene. Trimming stripped 2 bases from V and 3 bases from J, with 18 bases between. This CDR3 contains 16 residues. The CDR3 region is CASSFRPGGPNYEQYF. CDR3 coding DNA: TGTGCCAGCAGCTTTCGCCCGGGGGGCCCCAACTACGAGCAGTACTTC.

This clone showed up just a few times. Additional DNA sequences in this sample encode the identical CDR3. V and J are TRBV9 and TRBJ1-1; D possibly corresponds to TRBD1 (5 bases). This CDR3 has 14 residues. V lost 0 bases, J lost 5 bases, and 11 bases lay in between. Germline-derived CDR1 and CDR2 are SGDLS and YYNGEE. CDR3 coding DNA: TGTGCCAGCAGCGTAGTCGGAGGGGAGACTGAAGCTTTCTTT. This sequence encodes CASSVVGGETEAFF.

The chain couples TRBV9 to TRBJ2-7; D gene uncertain. V dropped 3 bases and J dropped 4 bases, with 17 bases sitting between them. Germline V gene lookup returns CDR1 SGDLS and CDR2 YYNGEE. The length of the CDR3 is 15 residues. The CDR3 protein is CASSAHSGPSYEQYF. The CDR3 DNA is TGTGCCAGCAGCGCACACTCCGGGCCCTCGTACGAGCAGTACTTC.

This clone was seen a few times. The chain is built from TRBV30 and TRBJ1-2, with TRBD1 identical over 8 bases. After removal of 3 bases from V and 0 bases from J, the junction contained 3 bases not matched to a gene. This CDR3 is built from 14 residues. CDR1 GTSNPN and CDR2 SVGIG come from the germline V gene (reference sequence). CDR3 amino acids: CAWRWTGPNYGYTF. CDR3 sequence (DNA): TGTGCCTGGAGGTGGACAGGGCCTAACTATGGCTACACCTTC.

A single count supports this clone. The genes are TRBV29-1 and TRBJ1-3; D is unclear. The CDR3 contains 13 residues. V lost 6 bases and J 0 bases, leaving 9 bases between the germline ends. Germline V CDR1 and CDR2: SQVTM, ANQGSEA. The CDR3 region has the DNA TGCAGCGTCCGCCGAGGCTCTGGAAACACCATATATTTT. Amino acids: CSVRRGSGNTIYF. Looking up the rest from reference TRBV29-1 and TRBJ1-3 gives the full variable domain: SAVISQKPSRDICQRGTSLTIQCQVDSQVTMMFWYRQQPGQSLTLIATANQGSEATYESGFVIDKFPISRPNLTFSTLTVSNMSPEDSSIYLCSVRRGSGNTIYFGEGSWLTVV.